The clone carrying this T cell receptor beta chain was observed a handful of times. Each sample had two DNA replicates, around 0.45 ug blood or around 1.4 ug tissue. This table comes from immunoSEQ multiplex PCR, and its TCRdb copy is limited to in-frame clones, with some not included. The data show 45,000 to 60,000 clones, with under 95% seen just once and around 5% held by the top ten. Trimming cost V 5 bases and J 4 bases, with 17 bases left between them. The CDR3 is 14 amino acids. The germline V gene encodes CDR1 GTSNPN and CDR2 SVGIG (reference sequence). These data come from a study of early stage breast cancer tumors.

This chain uses TRBV30 with TRBJ1-2, with a possible D match to TRBD1 (5 bases). The source is a person aged 65 to 79 with breast cancer. Sequenced input: blood. The CDR3 loop is CAWWRGRGLYGYTF. DNA for the CDR3: TGTGCCTGGTGGCGGGGGAGGGGTCTCTATGGCTACACCTTC. The full variable domain, with the rest looked up from reference TRBV30 and TRBJ1-2, is SQTIHQWPATLVQPVGSPLSLECTVEGTSNPNLYWYRQAAGRGLQLLFYSVGIGQISSEVPQNLSASRPQDRQFILSSKKLLLSDSGFYLCAWWRGRGLYGYTFGSGTRLTVV.